This T cell receptor (beta chain) was observed in a study of response to subunit inactivated influenza vaccine. V shed 5 bases and J 4 bases; nucleotides not matched to a gene: 6. The CDR3 runs to 15 residues. Germline V gene sequence: CDR1 SNHLY, CDR2 FYNNEI. TCRdb redid the calling of the RT-PCR reads with MiXCR, one entry per CDR3 protein. In the table there are roughly 780,000 distinct CDR3 sequences, about 18% of which are singletons. The receptor comes from a man aged 50-60 years who received an inactivated influenza vaccine. The material was PBMCs from blood, obtained more than 4 days after vaccination. J is TRBJ2-5 and V is TRBV2; 11 nucleotides line up with TRBD2. The CDR3, as DNA: TGTGCCAGCAGTACGGTAGCGGGGGGGGGAGAGACCCAGTACTTC. It codes for CASSTVAGGGETQYF.